This T cell receptor beta chain was sequenced during a study of T cells in Graves' hyperthyroidism and ophthalmopathy. Study-level findings and limits: Appearing also in blood were most of the thyroid clonotypes expanded above 0.001.

RNA transcripts gave rise to amplified TCR beta CDR3 regions. TCR CDR3 regions were first amplified by RT-PCR with HTBI primers. TCRdb re-derived calls from the multiplex PCR reads in MiXCR, one entry per CDR3 protein. The sample holds about 49,000 distinct CDR3 sequences, about 54% seen once. Germline-derived CDR1 and CDR2 are SGHAT and FQNNGV. The V and J ends lost 3 bases and 6 bases, in that order; junction bases with no gene match: 5. There are 15 residues in the CDR3. This clonotype has at least ten counts. No antigen is known for it. Participants, patients aged 18 to 65, had newly diagnosed hyperthyroidism with a duration under 2 months. For the diagnoses, clinical symptoms, serum thyroxine and TRAb, thyroid ultrasound and orbital computed tomography were used.

The chain combines TRBV11-2 with TRBJ1-4; 9 bases match TRBD1. This TCR was recovered from a young man with Graves' hyperthyroidism. Sequencing was carried out using peripheral blood or thyroid tissue (not recorded which). CDR3 in amino acids: CASSFYRTGDEKLFF. CDR3 DNA: TGTGCCAGCAGCTTCTATCGGACAGGGGATGAAAAACTGTTTTTT.